This record covers a single T cell receptor (beta chain). Its recognized antigen is unknown. No base quality information exists; no much larger clone differs at one position. Libraries were made using the immunoSEQ multiplex PCR assay. The study's processing was this. A statistical classification framework was developed to diagnose cytomegalovirus status using the catalog of TCR beta chain sequences. The source is immuneACCESS, and TCRdb retained only in-frame sequences with V and J called. Part of the clones is not carried over; for the studies checked, unresolved V genes explain less than half of this, and the remainder is unexplained. That table gives V, J and clone size, and the DNA gave D and trimming. The sample data list some 71,000 clones, and approximately 94% of these were observed just once. Approximately 1% of the sample lies in the top ten. This sample was included in a study of cytomegalovirus exposure and HLA in healthy donors (dated by TCRdb to the late 2010s). In terms of the full investigation: A later analysis indicated that the 95 to 150 validation repertoires were generated on the platform also employed for the 700 or so repertoires of the first cohort. The aim of the study was to test whether cataloging public T cell receptors could identify signatures of past pathogen exposure. To predict cytomegalovirus infection status, the study brought together high-throughput TCR immunosequencing, statistical association of individual TCRs with disease status, and machine learning. In addition to the first cohort of hundreds of subjects, a separate validation cohort of 130 or so different subjects was used.

Donors formed part of the validation cohort, which comprised over a hundred subjects and was distinct from the first cohort of under 800 subjects. What the research found in general, with its limitations: In vitro tests confirmed that a few of the cytomegalovirus-associated TCR beta chains recognize cytomegalovirus antigens. The validation cohort had no HLA typing available for a later analysis, so co-occurrence within that cohort was assessed over all 130 or so repertoires. Subsequent analysis determined that TCRs grouped into clusters in the first cohort also showed a tendency toward co-occurrence across the 130 or so validation repertoires, and about 93% of cluster scores exceeded 0. According to the authors, the approach could potentially be generalized to other disease states and immunological phenotypes. In both the original and validation cohorts, the classifier was reported to diagnose cytomegalovirus status with high specificity and sensitivity. A total of 164 TCR beta chains were listed by the study as associated with cytomegalovirus. Across donors, most TCR sequences were observed very rarely, whereas some public TCRs were present in many individuals.

Sequenced input: PBMCs. The clonotype comes from a young woman in good health and CMV-seronegative.

The CDR3 region: CASNGQGRGEQFF. Here is the DNA: TGTGCCAGCAACGGACAGGGAAGGGGTGAGCAGTTCTTC. This chain is built from TRBV6-5 and TRBJ2-1; 8 central bases correspond to TRBD1. Trimming removed 7 bases from V and 9 bases from J; the gene matches leave 8 bases unexplained. As encoded in the germline V gene, CDR1 is MNHEY while CDR2 is SVGAGI. From the cysteine through the phenylalanine, the CDR3 covers 13 amino acids. Only the CDR3 DNA is retained, 39 bases long and in frame from the first base.